This passage covers 5 T cell receptor beta chains from one sample sequenced in a study of blood T cell repertoires in COVID-19. Sequencing was performed with immunoSEQ multiplex PCR; in TCRdb, only in-frame clones are kept and a portion is missing. The table has around 58,000 clones, 80% to 90% seen once; the top ten hold 43%. Material for sequencing was peripheral blood. These receptors were obtained from a woman aged 55-70 years with COVID-19, enrolled during active disease.

The chain recombines TRBV18 with TRBJ2-7, with 9 bases that match TRBD1. The CDR3 consists of 15 residues. With 3 bases clipped from V and 6 bases from J, the junction kept 9 bases outside the gene matches. Germline V gene data show CDR1 as KGHSH and CDR2 as LQKENI. CDR3 DNA: TGTGCCAGCTCACCCGCGGGACAGGGATCAGGCGAGCAGTACTTC. Protein sequence: CASSPAGQGSGEQYF.

The rearrangement joins TRBV29-1 to TRBJ2-5; 7 bases align to TRBD1. The CDR3 is 12 amino acids. V lost 7 bases to trimming and J lost 1 base; unmatched junction nucleotides: 3. The germline V gene has CDR1 SQVTM and CDR2 ANQGSEA. The chain's CDR3 is CSGGQIQETQYF. Written as DNA, the CDR3 is TGCAGCGGGGGACAGATCCAAGAGACCCAGTACTTC. Full variable domain (missing parts from reference TRBV29-1 and TRBJ2-5): SAVISQKPSRDICQRGTSLTIQCQVDSQVTMMFWYRQQPGQSLTLIATANQGSEATYESGFVIDKFPISRPNLTFSTLTVSNMSPEDSSIYLCSGGQIQETQYFGPGTRLLVL.

The chain joins TRBV28 to TRBJ2-7; 8 nucleotides line up with TRBD1. Germline V gene sequence: CDR1 MDHEN, CDR2 SYDVKM. Trimming removed 4 bases from V and 4 bases from J; junction bases left unmatched: 9. The CDR3 covers 15 residues. The CDR3 protein is CASSSPRTGRYEQYF. The CDR3 DNA sequence: TGTGCCAGCAGTTCTCCCCGGACAGGGAGGTACGAGCAGTACTTC.

The chain has TRBV30 and TRBJ2-2; D unresolved. Trimming left V 0 bases short and J 1 base short, with 6 bases between. Per germline, CDR1 GTSNPN and CDR2 SVGIG (reference sequence). The CDR3 loop spans 14 amino acids. The CDR3 nucleotides read TGTGCCTGGAGTGTACTATTGAACACCGGGGAGCTGTTTTTT. Translated, it gives CAWSVLLNTGELFF.

This chain joins TRBV5-1 and TRBJ2-5, with a weak D call TRBD2 (6 bases). Looked up from germline, CDR1 is SGHRS and CDR2 is YFSETQ. Trimming pared 4 bases from V and 5 bases from J, leaving 18 bases between. The CDR3 spans 15 residues. CDR3 coding DNA: TGCGCCAGCAGCGGAGGGGAAGGGGCTGGCGAGACCCAGTACTTC. Translation: CASSGGEGAGETQYF. The full variable domain, completed using reference TRBV5-1 and TRBJ2-5, is KAGVTQTPRYLIKTRGQQVTLSCSPISGHRSVSWYQQTPGQGLQFLFEYFSETQRNKGNFPGRFSGRQFSNSRSEMNVSTLELGDSALYLCASSGGEGAGETQYFGPGTRLLVL.